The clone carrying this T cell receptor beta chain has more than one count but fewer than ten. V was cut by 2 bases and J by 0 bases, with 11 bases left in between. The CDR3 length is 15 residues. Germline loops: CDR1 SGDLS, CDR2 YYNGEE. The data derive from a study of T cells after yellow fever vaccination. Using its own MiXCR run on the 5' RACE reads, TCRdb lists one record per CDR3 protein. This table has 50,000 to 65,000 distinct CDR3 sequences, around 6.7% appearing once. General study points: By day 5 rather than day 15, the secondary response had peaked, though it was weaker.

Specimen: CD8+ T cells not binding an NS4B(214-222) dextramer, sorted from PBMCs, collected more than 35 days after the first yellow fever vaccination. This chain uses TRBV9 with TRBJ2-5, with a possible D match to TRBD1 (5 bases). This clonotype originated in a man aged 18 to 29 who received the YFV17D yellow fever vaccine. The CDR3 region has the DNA TGTGCCAGCAGCGTCGCAGGGCTGTACCAAGAGACCCAGTACTTC. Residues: CASSVAGLYQETQYF.